This entry concerns a single TCR beta chain. The data were obtained in a study of molecular identifiers for immune sequencing clone quantification. Previously described methods and listed TCR primers were employed for the bulk TCR libraries. TCRdb re-derived calls from the PCR reads in MiXCR, one entry per CDR3 protein. The sample has roughly 300,000 distinct CDR3 sequences, roughly a quarter seen once; the top ten hold around 0.74%. Naive CD8 T cells were FACS-sorted by CD8+CD4-CCR7+CD45RA+ markers. The germline V gene has CDR1 MNHNS and CDR2 SASEGT. The CDR3 sequence is 17 residues long. V lost 7 bases to trimming and J lost 1 base, with 19 bases between them.

The chain combines TRBV6-1 with TRBJ2-2, with D maybe TRBD1 (6 bases). The receptor's source is a human donor in good health. Some libraries in this study had Jurkat cell RNA spiked in. The sample comprised naive CD8+ T cells from blood, with Jurkat cell RNA spiked in. Subset indicated: FACS-sorted CD8+CD4-CCR7+CD45RA+ naive T cells. DNA for the CDR3: TGTGCCAGCATCGATATCTTGGGGACAAGGAACACCGGGGAGCTGTTTTTT. Its protein product is CASIDILGTRNTGELFF.